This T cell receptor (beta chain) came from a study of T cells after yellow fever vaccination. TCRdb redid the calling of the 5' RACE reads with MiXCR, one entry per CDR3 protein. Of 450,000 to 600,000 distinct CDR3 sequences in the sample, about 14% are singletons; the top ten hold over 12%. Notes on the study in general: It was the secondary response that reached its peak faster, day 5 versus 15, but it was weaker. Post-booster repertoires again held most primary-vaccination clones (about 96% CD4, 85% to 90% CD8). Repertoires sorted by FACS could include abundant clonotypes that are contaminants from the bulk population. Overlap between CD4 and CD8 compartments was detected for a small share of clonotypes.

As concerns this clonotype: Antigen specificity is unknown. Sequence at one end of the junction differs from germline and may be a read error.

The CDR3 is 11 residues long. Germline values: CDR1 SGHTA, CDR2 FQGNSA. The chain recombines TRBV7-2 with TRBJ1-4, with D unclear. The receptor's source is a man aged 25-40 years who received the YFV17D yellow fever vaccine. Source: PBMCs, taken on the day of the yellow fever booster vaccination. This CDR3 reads CASSFKENLFF. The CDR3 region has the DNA TGTGCCAGCAGCTTTAAAGAAAACCTGTTTTTT.